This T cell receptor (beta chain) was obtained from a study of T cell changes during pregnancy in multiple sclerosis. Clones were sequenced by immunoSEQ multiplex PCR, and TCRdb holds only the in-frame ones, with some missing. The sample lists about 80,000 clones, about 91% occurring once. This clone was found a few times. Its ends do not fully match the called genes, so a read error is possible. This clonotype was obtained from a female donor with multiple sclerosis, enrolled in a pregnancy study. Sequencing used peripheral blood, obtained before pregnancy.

Here the CDR3 reads CASSLGGSGANVLTF. The CDR3 nucleotides are TGTGCTAGCAGCTTGGGGGGCTCTGGGGCCAACGTCCTGACTTTC. The V call is TRBV7-7, the J call TRBJ2-6, with TRBD2 as a possible D gene (6 bases). CDR3 length: 15 residues. Germline loops: CDR1 SSHAT, CDR2 FNYEAQ (reference sequence).